Listed below are T cell receptor beta chains from one sample, sequenced in a study of T cell responses to AZD1222 COVID-19 vaccine. Only in-frame clones appear in the TCRdb table, and some are missing; sequencing was by immunoSEQ multiplex PCR. The data contain some 150,000 clones, about 85% of them singletons. Sequenced here: peripheral blood, sampled after recovery from COVID-19. These receptor sequences come from an adult who had recovered from COVID-19. Both conserved end residues are part of each CDR3. Each record gives: V gene, clone size, D gene, J gene, CDR3 protein, CDR3 DNA. D genes are given only for firm matches. Not all rows give a size; the values are once, few, many and, for expanded clones, a class.

V gene: TRBV7-9; clone size: NA; D gene: NA; J gene: TRBJ2-2; CDR3 protein: CASSLLGNTGELFF; CDR3 DNA: TGTGCCAGCAGCTTATTAGGAAACACCGGGGAGCTGTTTTTT
V gene: TRBV4-2; clone size: NA; D gene: NA; J gene: TRBJ2-7; CDR3 protein: CASSQDLGSSYEQYF; CDR3 DNA: TGTGCCAGCAGCCAAGATTTGGGGTCCTCCTACGAGCAGTACTTC
V gene: TRBV19; clone size: NA; D gene: TRBD2; J gene: TRBJ2-1; CDR3 protein: CASSIIRGGGNEQFF; CDR3 DNA: TGTGCCAGTAGTATAATACGGGGGGGAGGGAATGAGCAGTTCTTC
V gene: TRBV28; clone size: once; D gene: NA; J gene: TRBJ2-7; CDR3 protein: CASSFGDYEQYF; CDR3 DNA: TGTGCCAGCAGTTTCGGGGACTACGAGCAGTACTTC
V gene: TRBV11-2; clone size: NA; D gene: NA; J gene: TRBJ1-1; CDR3 protein: CASSYRPGNTEAFF; CDR3 DNA: TGTGCCAGCAGCTACCGGCCGGGGAACACTGAAGCTTTCTTT
V gene: TRBV6-5; clone size: NA; D gene: TRBD2; J gene: TRBJ2-3; CDR3 protein: CASSQRESTDTQYF; CDR3 DNA: TGTGCCAGCAGCCAGCGGGAGAGCACAGATACGCAGTATTTT
V gene: TRBV20-1; clone size: NA; D gene: NA; J gene: TRBJ1-1; CDR3 protein: CSARWTDQAFF; CDR3 DNA: TGCAGTGCTCGTTGGACAGACCAAGCTTTCTTT
V gene: TRBV18; clone size: NA; D gene: NA; J gene: TRBJ2-2; CDR3 protein: CASSPEGRRTGELFF; CDR3 DNA: TGTGCCAGCTCACCGGAGGGCAGACGCACCGGGGAGCTGTTTTTT
V gene: TRBV6-2/TRBV6-3; clone size: NA; D gene: TRBD1; J gene: TRBJ2-7; CDR3 protein: CASSRDRGYEQYF; CDR3 DNA: TGTGCCAGCAGTCGTGACAGGGGATACGAGCAGTACTTC
V gene: TRBV5-1; clone size: NA; D gene: NA; J gene: TRBJ1-3; CDR3 protein: CASSLDPAGSSGNTIYF; CDR3 DNA: TGCGCCAGCAGCTTGGATCCCGCGGGCAGCTCTGGAAACACCATATATTTT
V gene: TRBV2; clone size: NA; D gene: NA; J gene: TRBJ2-5; CDR3 protein: CASSPLGDTQYF; CDR3 DNA: TGTGCCAGCAGTCCCTTGGGTGATACCCAGTACTTC
V gene: TRBV6-5; clone size: NA; D gene: NA; J gene: TRBJ2-3; CDR3 protein: CASSYSNGDTDTQYF; CDR3 DNA: TGTGCCAGCAGTTACTCGAACGGGGACACAGATACGCAGTATTTT
V gene: TRBV4-2; clone size: NA; D gene: TRBD1; J gene: TRBJ1-1; CDR3 protein: CASSQGDRDTEAFF; CDR3 DNA: TGTGCCAGCAGCCAAGGGGACAGGGACACTGAAGCTTTCTTT
V gene: TRBV27; clone size: NA; D gene: TRBD1; J gene: TRBJ1-5; CDR3 protein: CASSLTGGNQPQHF; CDR3 DNA: TGTGCCAGCAGTTTAACAGGGGGCAATCAGCCCCAGCATTTT
V gene: TRBV7-2; clone size: NA; D gene: NA; J gene: TRBJ1-3; CDR3 protein: CASSPEAPSGNTIYF; CDR3 DNA: TGTGCCAGCAGCCCTGAGGCCCCCTCTGGAAACACCATATATTTT
V gene: TRBV4-1; clone size: NA; D gene: TRBD1; J gene: TRBJ1-6; CDR3 protein: CASSQAQGANSPLHF; CDR3 DNA: TGCGCCAGCAGCCAAGCCCAGGGGGCTAATTCACCCCTCCACTTT
V gene: TRBV6-5; clone size: once; D gene: NA; J gene: TRBJ1-1; CDR3 protein: CASRRGRGENTEAFF; CDR3 DNA: TGTGCCAGCAGACGCGGTAGGGGAGAGAACACTGAAGCTTTCTTT
V gene: TRBV27; clone size: NA; D gene: NA; J gene: TRBJ1-5; CDR3 protein: CASSPGRFSNQPQHF; CDR3 DNA: TGTGCCAGCAGCCCGGGACGGTTTAGCAATCAGCCCCAGCATTTT
V gene: TRBV9; clone size: NA; D gene: NA; J gene: TRBJ1-1; CDR3 protein: CASSANGLNTEAFF; CDR3 DNA: TGTGCCAGCAGCGCCAACGGATTGAACACTGAAGCTTTCTTT
V gene: TRBV3-1/TRBV3-2; clone size: NA; D gene: NA; J gene: TRBJ2-2; CDR3 protein: CASSQDPSTGELFF; CDR3 DNA: TGTGCCAGCAGCCAAGATCCAAGTACCGGGGAGCTGTTTTTT
V gene: TRBV7-8; clone size: once; D gene: NA; J gene: TRBJ1-6; CDR3 protein: CASSLGFGRDNSPLHF; CDR3 DNA: TGTGCCAGCAGCTTAGGGTTTGGGAGAGACAATTCACCCCTCCACTTT
V gene: TRBV18; clone size: NA; D gene: NA; J gene: TRBJ2-7; CDR3 protein: CASSPPSASYEQYF; CDR3 DNA: TGTGCCAGCTCACCACCCTCGGCATCCTACGAGCAGTACTTC
V gene: TRBV4-2; clone size: NA; D gene: TRBD2; J gene: TRBJ2-1; CDR3 protein: CASSQVGLAGGAYNEQFF; CDR3 DNA: TGTGCCAGCAGCCAAGTCGGACTAGCGGGGGGGGCCTACAATGAGCAGTTCTTC
V gene: TRBV3-1/TRBV3-2; clone size: once; D gene: NA; J gene: TRBJ2-3; CDR3 protein: CASSLFTDTQYF; CDR3 DNA: TGTGCCAGCAGCCTATTCACAGATACGCAGTATTTT
V gene: TRBV16; clone size: NA; D gene: NA; J gene: TRBJ2-7; CDR3 protein: CASSQFLNEQYF; CDR3 DNA: TGTGCCAGCAGCCAATTCCTAAACGAGCAGTACTTC
V gene: TRBV2; clone size: NA; D gene: NA; J gene: TRBJ1-2; CDR3 protein: CASSESGNGYTF; CDR3 DNA: TGTGCCAGCAGTGAATCAGGGAATGGCTACACCTTC
V gene: TRBV6-1; clone size: NA; D gene: NA; J gene: TRBJ1-2; CDR3 protein: CASSELGTNYGYTF; CDR3 DNA: TGTGCCAGCAGTGAACTAGGGACTAACTATGGCTACACCTTC